What follows is one T cell receptor beta chain and its context. Its target antigen remains unknown. At one end, the junction sequence differs from germline, possibly due to a read error. In light of the paper, this sample's treatment or condition label describes: approximately nine-day PBMC culture with coronavirus spike peptide pools or control peptides (ViraFEST assay). CD4+ T cells from unexposed donors were collected before the COVID-19 pandemic (2011-2018). The ViraFEST assay, used in the study, expanded antigen-specific T cells with peptide pools and then identified the expanded clonotypes through TCR sequencing. Each well held two million PBMCs cultured with approximately 9.1 ug/ml peptide pools in IMDM containing roughly 4.7% human AB serum and approximately 10 IU/ml IL-2. Half of the culture medium was replaced with fresh IL-2-containing medium on days 3 and 7. After roughly 9 days of culture, CD4+ T cells were isolated by negative selection with the EasySep CD4+ T cell isolation kit. As cell number allowed, CD4+ T cells from unexposed donors were tested for reactivity to SARS-CoV-2 S and N and to four common cold coronavirus spike pools. Ficoll-Paque Plus gradient centrifugation was used to isolate PBMCs from whole blood, and the isolated PBMCs were then either used fresh or cryopreserved at -140C. Culture conditions were generally each tested in triplicate wells. The leukapheresis product for the unexposed donors was obtained through commercial purchase.

The sample belongs to a study of vaccination and CD4 T cells after COVID-19 (dated by TCRdb to 2021 to 2024). About the full investigation: In the convalescent cohort there were six males and four females, among whom were two Hispanic individuals, seven Caucasians, two Asians and one multiracial person. Participants received two doses of either the Pfizer-BioNTech BNT162b2 vaccine (n=8) or the Moderna mRNA-1273 vaccine (n=2). Post-COVID blood samples were collected from convalescent patients a median of roughly 100 days after diagnosis, with a range of roughly 30 to 161 days. The time from the second vaccine dose to post-vaccine blood sampling had a median of roughly 70 days and ranged from roughly 13 to 241 days. For stimulating the cultures, overlapping spike peptide pools were used, derived from SARS-CoV-2 as well as from the common cold coronaviruses HCoV-NL63, HCoV-OC43 and HCoV-229E. In control cultures, a CEFX viral epitope pool was used as positive control, an HIV-1 Nef peptide pool was used as negative control, or no peptide was added. In roughly eleven COVID-19 convalescent patients and a few infection-naive healthy vaccine recipients, the spike-specific CD4+ TCR repertoire before mRNA vaccination was compared with the repertoire after mRNA vaccination. At the TCR clonotype level, an earlier paper using these donors assessed memory CD4+ T cell crossreactivity between SARS-CoV-2 and common cold coronavirus spike proteins. General study outcomes and caveats: Among the post-vaccine SARS-CoV-2-reactive clones in convalescent patients, a median 86.3% showed up only after vaccination, which suggests vaccine-specific priming. The median count of SARS-CoV-2-reactive clonotypes went up from around 20 after infection to roughly 38 after vaccination, although the change was not significant. Of the vaccine-specific clones found in convalescent patients, nearly all (304 of 307) were mono-reactive for SARS-CoV-2 spike instead of being cross-reactive with common cold coronaviruses. The study included relatively few convalescent patients and did not analyze early timepoints after natural infection.

CDR1 and CDR2 were assigned from the germline V gene (reference sequence) as SGHNT and YYREEE. The CDR3, cysteine through phenylalanine, is 13 amino acids long. The only DNA kept is the CDR3, 39 bases in frame from the first base. The protocol used for the library was PCR. DNA from cultured CD4+ T cells underwent TCR sequencing with the Oncomine TCR Beta short-read assay at the Johns Hopkins FTIC core. The QIAamp micro DNA kit was used to extract genomic DNA from the cultured CD4+ T cells. Oncomine TCR Beta libraries from cultured CD4+ T cells were pooled with unique dual indexes and sequenced on an Illumina iSeq 100. The original pipeline was this. Non-productive sequences were removed, and CDR3s not starting with C, not ending with F or W, or shorter than 7 amino acids were discarded. The MANAFEST web application identified antigen-specific clonotypes by comparing peptide-stimulated wells against reference wells and other culture wells. For a clone to be called positive, the clone needed an FDR below 0.05, an odds ratio above 5, and a productive frequency above 0.1% in at least two of three replicate wells. A clonotype was classed as cross-reactive if the clonotype showed significant expansion both in SARS-CoV-2 spike wells and in at least one common cold coronavirus spike condition. Levenshtein distances (stringdist) and unrooted phylogenetic trees (ape) in R version 3.6.1 were used to assess CDR3 homology. Through fastp at Q25 and MiXCR, TCRdb rebuilt clones from the public reads, retaining in-frame beta chains. Rows merge per CDR3 protein into single entries with the most common DNA and genes. None of the V and J calls come from the authors' own analysis; TCRdb made them. In this sample the table shows 8,500 to 9,500 distinct CDR3 sequences, approximately 31% of which occur a single time. Around a fifth of the sample is in the top ten clones.

The V gene is TRBV5-4 and the J gene is TRBJ2-7; TRBD2 matches 8 bases in the middle. The sample taken for sequencing was CD4+ T cells from blood, cultured in vitro. The origin of this receptor is a human donor in good health. The CDR3 reads as follows: CAGSSAGGYEQYF. The nucleotides read TGTGCCGGCAGCTCCGCGGGGGGCTACGAGCAGTACTTC.